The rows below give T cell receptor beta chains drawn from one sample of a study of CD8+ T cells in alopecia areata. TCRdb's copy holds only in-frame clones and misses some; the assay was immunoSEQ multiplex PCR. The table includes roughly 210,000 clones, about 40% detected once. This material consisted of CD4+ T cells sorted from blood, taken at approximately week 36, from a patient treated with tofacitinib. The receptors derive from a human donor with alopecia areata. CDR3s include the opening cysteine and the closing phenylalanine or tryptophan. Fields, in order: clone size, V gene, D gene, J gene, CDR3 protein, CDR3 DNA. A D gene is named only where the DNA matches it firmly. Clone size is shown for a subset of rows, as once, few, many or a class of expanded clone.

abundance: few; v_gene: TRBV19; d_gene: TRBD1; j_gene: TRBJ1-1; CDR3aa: CASKLGQGGPQEAFF; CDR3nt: TGTGCCAGTAAGTTGGGACAGGGGGGACCCCAGGAAGCTTTCTTT
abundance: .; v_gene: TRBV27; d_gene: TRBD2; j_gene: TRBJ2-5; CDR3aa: CASSSRDLAGWSWETQYF; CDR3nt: TGTGCCAGCAGTTCCCGAGATCTAGCGGGATGGTCGTGGGAGACCCAGTACTTC
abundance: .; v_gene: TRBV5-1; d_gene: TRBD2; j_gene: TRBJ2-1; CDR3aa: CASSLVSSGSDEQFF; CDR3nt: TGCGCCAGCAGCTTGGTTTCTAGCGGGAGTGATGAGCAGTTCTTC
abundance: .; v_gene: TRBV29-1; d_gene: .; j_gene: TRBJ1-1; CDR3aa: CSGTDPGESFF; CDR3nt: TGCAGCGGTACTGACCCGGGGGAATCTTTCTTT
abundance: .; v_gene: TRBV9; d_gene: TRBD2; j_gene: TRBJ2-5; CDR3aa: CASSVGAGGQGETQYF; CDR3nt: TGTGCCAGCAGCGTAGGAGCGGGAGGCCAGGGGGAGACCCAGTACTTC
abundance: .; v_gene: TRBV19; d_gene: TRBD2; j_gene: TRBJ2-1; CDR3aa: CASRSGRIYNEQFF; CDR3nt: TGTGCCAGTAGGAGCGGGAGGATCTACAATGAGCAGTTCTTC
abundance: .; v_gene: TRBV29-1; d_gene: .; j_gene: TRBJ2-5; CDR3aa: CSVAATNQETQYF; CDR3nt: TGCAGCGTTGCCGCGACGAACCAAGAGACCCAGTACTTC
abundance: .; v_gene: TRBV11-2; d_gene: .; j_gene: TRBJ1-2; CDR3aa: CASSLRTGGYKDGYTF; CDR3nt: TGTGCCAGCAGCCTCCGAACTGGTGGCTACAAGGATGGCTACACCTTC
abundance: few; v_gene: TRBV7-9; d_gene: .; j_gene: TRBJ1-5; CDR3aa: CASSRGHNQPQHF; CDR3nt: TGTGCCAGCAGCCGTGGGCACAATCAGCCCCAGCATTTT
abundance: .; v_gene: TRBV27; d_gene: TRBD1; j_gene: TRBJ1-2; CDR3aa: CASSRDRENGYTF; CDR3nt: TGTGCCAGCAGCCGGGACAGGGAGAATGGCTACACCTTC
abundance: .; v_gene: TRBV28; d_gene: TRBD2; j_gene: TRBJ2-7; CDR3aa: CASSVLAGGSYEQYF; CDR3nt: TGTGCCAGCAGTGTGCTAGCGGGAGGCTCCTACGAGCAGTACTTC
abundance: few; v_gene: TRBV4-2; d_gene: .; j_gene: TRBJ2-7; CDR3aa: CASSQGRYYEQYF; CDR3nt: TGTGCCAGCAGCCAAGGAAGGTACTACGAGCAGTACTTC
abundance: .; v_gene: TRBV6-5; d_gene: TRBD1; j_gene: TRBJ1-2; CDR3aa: CASSYRGRSGYTF; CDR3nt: TGTGCCAGCAGCTACAGGGGGCGAAGCGGCTACACCTTC
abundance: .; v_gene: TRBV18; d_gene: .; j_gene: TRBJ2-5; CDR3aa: CASSPPAGQETQYF; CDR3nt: TGTGCCAGCTCACCACCGGCAGGCCAAGAGACCCAGTACTTC
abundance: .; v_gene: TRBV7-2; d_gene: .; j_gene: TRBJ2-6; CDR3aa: CASGTPVGANVLTF; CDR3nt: TGTGCCAGTGGGACCCCCGTCGGGGCCAACGTCCTGACTTTC
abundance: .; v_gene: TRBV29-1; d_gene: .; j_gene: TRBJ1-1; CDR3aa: CSGEREGTEAFF; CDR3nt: TGCAGCGGCGAACGGGAGGGGACTGAAGCTTTCTTT
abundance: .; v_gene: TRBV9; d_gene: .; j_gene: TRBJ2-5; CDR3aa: CASSPSLRQETQYF; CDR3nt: TGTGCCAGCAGCCCTTCCCTGCGGCAAGAGACCCAGTACTTC
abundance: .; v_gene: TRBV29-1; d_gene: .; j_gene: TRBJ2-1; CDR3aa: CSVSRGGQRGNEQFF; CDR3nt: TGCAGCGTCTCAAGGGGGGGACAGAGGGGCAATGAGCAGTTCTTC
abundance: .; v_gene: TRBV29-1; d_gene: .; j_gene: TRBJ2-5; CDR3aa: CSVDRQGTQETQYF; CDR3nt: TGCAGCGTTGATCGTCAGGGGACCCAGGAGACCCAGTACTTC